This T cell receptor (beta chain) is drawn from a study of human T cells and chemical hapten exposure. Study details: The patient population, which was mostly female, had alopecia areata, totalis or universalis.

As to time point: patch test 2, 6 weeks after DPC sensitization. Treatment specified: therapeutic diphenylcyclopropenone sensitization with weekly scalp DPC. CDR3 length: 15 amino acids. Germline V gives CDR1 SGHRS, CDR2 YFSETQ. V was shortened by 4 bases and J by 1 base, with 13 bases between the two germline ends. This clonotype was found a few times. Original analysis: A per-sample median of around 100,000 TCRs was observed, with a range of roughly 23,224 to 700,000. One entry per CDR3 protein, called by TCRdb with MiXCR from the RACE reads. The V and J calls and clone size come from TCRdb's table, not from the authors' own analysis. The sample has a few hundred thousand distinct CDR3 sequences; about 6.9% are singletons.

The chain uses TRBV5-1 and TRBJ2-3; either TRBD1 or TRBD2 may fit D (5 bases each). The source is a woman aged 18-35 years with alopecia areata. Some clones in this sample may be carry-over from other donors' samples. Sequenced material: whole blood, taken in connection with sensitization to the hapten diphenylcyclopropenone (DPC). The CDR3 region has the DNA TGCGCCAGCAGCATCCGGGACGGACGCACAGATACGCAGTATTTT. Its translation is CASSIRDGRTDTQYF.